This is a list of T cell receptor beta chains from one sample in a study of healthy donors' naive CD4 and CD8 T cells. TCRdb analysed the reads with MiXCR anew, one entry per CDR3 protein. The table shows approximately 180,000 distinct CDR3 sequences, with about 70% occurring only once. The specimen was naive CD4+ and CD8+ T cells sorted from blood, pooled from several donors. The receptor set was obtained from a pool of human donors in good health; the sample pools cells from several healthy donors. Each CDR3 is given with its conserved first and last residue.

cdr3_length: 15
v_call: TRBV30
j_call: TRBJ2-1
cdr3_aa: CAWSGNGGPRNEQFF

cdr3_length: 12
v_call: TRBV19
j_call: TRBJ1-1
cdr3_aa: CASSRDTIKAFF

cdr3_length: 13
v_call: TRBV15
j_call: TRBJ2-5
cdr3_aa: CATSNRDVETQYF

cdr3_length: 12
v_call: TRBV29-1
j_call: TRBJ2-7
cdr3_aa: CSARGPRGEQYF

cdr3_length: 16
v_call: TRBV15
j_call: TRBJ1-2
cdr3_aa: CATSSPTGGSNYGYTF

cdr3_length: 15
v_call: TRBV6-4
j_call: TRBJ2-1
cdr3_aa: CASSPLAGTYNEQFF

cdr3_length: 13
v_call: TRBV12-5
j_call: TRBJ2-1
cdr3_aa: CASGLGSYNEQFF

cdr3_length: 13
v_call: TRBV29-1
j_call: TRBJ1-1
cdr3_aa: CSVEDLSGTEAFF

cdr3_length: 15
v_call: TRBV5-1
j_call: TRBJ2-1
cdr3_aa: CASSLAQVSYNEQFF

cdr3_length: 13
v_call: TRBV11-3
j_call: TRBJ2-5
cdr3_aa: CASRAGGGETQYF

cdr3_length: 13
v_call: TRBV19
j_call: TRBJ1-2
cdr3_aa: CASSISANYGYTF

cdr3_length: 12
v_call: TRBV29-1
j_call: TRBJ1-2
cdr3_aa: CSVEGRGSGYTF

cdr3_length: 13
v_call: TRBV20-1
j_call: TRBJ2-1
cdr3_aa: CSASGGHYNEQFF

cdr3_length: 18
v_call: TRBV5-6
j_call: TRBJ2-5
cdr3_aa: CASSLSRALAGGKETQYF

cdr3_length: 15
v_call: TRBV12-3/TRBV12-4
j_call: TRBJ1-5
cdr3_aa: CASTPRPGWNQPQHF

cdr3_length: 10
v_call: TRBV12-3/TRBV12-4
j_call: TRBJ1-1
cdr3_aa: CASSFTETFF

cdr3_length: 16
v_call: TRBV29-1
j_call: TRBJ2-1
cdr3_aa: CSVEDRLYLSYNEQFF

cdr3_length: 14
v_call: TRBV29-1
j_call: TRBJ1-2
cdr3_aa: CSVAGTELNYGYTF

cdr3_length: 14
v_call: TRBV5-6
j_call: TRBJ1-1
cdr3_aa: CASSLVTPNTEAFF

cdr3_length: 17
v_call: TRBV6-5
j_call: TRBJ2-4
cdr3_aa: CASSYSSRGRGRNIQYF

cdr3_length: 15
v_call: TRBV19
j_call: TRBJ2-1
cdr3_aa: CASSMTGLENNEQFF

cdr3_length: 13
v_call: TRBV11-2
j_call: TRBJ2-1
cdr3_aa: CASSLDESNEQFF

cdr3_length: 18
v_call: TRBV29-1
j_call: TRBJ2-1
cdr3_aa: CSVEDRDQGGGERGEQFF

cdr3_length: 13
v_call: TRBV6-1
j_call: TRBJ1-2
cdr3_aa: CASTLTDNYGYTF

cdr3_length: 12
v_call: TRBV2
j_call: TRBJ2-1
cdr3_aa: CASRTGSNEQFF

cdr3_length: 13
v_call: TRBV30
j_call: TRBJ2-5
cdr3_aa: CAWSVLAGETQYF

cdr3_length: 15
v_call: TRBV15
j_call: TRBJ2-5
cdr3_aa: CATSSDYRDQETQYF